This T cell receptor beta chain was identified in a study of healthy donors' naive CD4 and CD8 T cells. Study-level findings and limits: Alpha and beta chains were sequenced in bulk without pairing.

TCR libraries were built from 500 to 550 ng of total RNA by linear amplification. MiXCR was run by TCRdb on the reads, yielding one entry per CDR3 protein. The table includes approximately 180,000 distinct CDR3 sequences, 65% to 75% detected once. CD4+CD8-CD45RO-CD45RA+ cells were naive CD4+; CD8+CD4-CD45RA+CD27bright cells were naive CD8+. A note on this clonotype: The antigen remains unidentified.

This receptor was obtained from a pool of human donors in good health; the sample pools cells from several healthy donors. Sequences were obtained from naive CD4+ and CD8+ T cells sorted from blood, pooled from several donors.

CDR3 sequence (DNA): TGTGCCAGCAGCTTGGACCGGGACACTGAAGCTTTCTTT. Translation: CASSLDRDTEAFF. The chain combines TRBV21-1 with TRBJ1-1; TRBD1 reflects the table's D call only, with no check against the DNA. TRBV21-1 is annotated as a pseudogene. The CDR3 spans 13 residues.